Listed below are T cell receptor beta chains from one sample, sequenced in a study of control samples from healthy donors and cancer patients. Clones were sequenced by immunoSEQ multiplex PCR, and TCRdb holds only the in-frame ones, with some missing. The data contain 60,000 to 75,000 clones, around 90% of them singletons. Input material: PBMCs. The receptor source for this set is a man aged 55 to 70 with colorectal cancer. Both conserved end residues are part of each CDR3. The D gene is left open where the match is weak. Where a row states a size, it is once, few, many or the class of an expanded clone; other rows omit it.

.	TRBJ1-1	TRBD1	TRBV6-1	CASSEQGVGTEAFF	TGTGCCAGCAGTGAACAGGGGGTCGGCACTGAAGCTTTCTTT
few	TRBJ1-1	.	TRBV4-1	CASSQASGGGLYTEAFF	TGCGCCAGCAGCCAAGCGTCGGGGGGAGGCCTCTACACTGAAGCTTTCTTT
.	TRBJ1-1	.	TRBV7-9	CASSLEPGVGTEAFF	TGTGCCAGCAGCTTAGAACCGGGGGTCGGAACTGAAGCTTTCTTT
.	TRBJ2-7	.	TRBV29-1	CSVGSRTLKLEQYF	TGCAGCGTTGGGAGTCGGACGTTAAAGCTCGAGCAGTACTTC
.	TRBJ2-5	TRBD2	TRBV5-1	CASSWTSGETQYF	TGCGCCAGCAGCTGGACTAGTGGAGAGACCCAGTACTTC
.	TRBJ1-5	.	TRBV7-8	CASSSDSSSNQPQHF	TGTGCCAGCAGCTCGGACAGTTCTAGCAATCAGCCCCAGCATTTT
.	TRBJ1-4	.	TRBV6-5	CASRLVEYEKLFF	TGTGCCAGCAGATTGGTGGAATATGAAAAACTGTTTTTT
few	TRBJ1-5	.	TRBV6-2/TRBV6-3	CASSSGVTFGVGRSNQPQHF	TGTGCCAGCAGCTCCGGGGTAACCTTTGGGGTAGGAAGGAGCAATCAGCCCCAGCATTTT
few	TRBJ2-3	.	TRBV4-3	CASSQRFRQERTDTQYF	TGCGCCAGCAGCCAAAGGTTTCGGCAGGAGCGCACAGATACGCAGTATTTT
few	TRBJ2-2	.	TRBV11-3	CASSRRSAGELFF	TGTGCCAGCAGCCGCCGGTCCGCCGGGGAGCTGTTTTTT
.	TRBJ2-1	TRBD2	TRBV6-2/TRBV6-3	CASSYSGLAGVNEQFF	TGTGCCAGCAGTTACAGTGGCCTAGCGGGGGTCAATGAGCAGTTCTTC
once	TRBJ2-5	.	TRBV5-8	CASSLVPRTSETQYF	TGTGCCAGCAGCTTGGTACCCCGGACTTCGGAGACCCAGTACTTC
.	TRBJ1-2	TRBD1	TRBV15	CATSIRDREKGGYTF	TGTGCCACCAGCATTCGGGACAGGGAAAAAGGTGGCTACACCTTC
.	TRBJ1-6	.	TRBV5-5	CASSLQGSNSPLHF	TGTGCCAGCAGCTTGCAGGGATCCAATTCACCCCTCCACTTT
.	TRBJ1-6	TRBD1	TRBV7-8	CASSRSDRGGSPLHF	TGTGCCAGCAGCAGATCTGACAGGGGAGGATCACCCCTCCACTTT
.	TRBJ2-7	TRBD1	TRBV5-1	CASSFMTGSSYEQYF	TGCGCCAGCAGCTTCATGACAGGGAGCTCCTACGAGCAGTACTTC
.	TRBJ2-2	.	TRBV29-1	CSVPKAGNTGELFF	TGCAGCGTGCCAAAGGCTGGGAACACCGGGGAGCTGTTTTTT
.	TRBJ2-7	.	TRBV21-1	CASSKARGRGGKYF	TGTGCCAGCAGCAAAGCGCGCGGCAGGGGAGGCAAGTACTTC
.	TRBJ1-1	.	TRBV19	CASTHLDRPSTEAFF	TGTGCCAGTACCCATCTTGACAGGCCGAGCACTGAAGCTTTCTTT
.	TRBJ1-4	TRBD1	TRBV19	CASRTGAHNEKLFF	TGTGCCAGTAGGACAGGGGCTCATAATGAAAAACTGTTTTTT
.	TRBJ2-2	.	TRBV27	CASSLSGELFF	TGTGCCAGCAGTTTATCCGGGGAGCTGTTTTTT
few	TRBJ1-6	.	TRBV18	CASSPDGSPLHF	TGTGCCAGCTCACCAGACGGGTCACCCCTCCACTTT
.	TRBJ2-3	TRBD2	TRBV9	CASSVAAGRGDTQYF	TGTGCCAGCAGCGTAGCGGCAGGGAGGGGAGATACGCAGTATTTT
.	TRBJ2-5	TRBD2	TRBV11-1	CANRGGRTPFQETQYF	TGTGCCAACCGGGGGGGGAGGACCCCCTTTCAAGAGACCCAGTACTTC
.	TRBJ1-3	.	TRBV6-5	CASRPGRHSGNTIYF	TGTGCCAGCAGGCCGGGACGCCACTCTGGAAACACCATATATTTT
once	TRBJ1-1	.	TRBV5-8	CASSLQGGTPRGAFF	TGTGCCAGCAGCTTGCAAGGGGGAACTCCCAGGGGAGCTTTCTTT
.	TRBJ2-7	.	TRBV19	CASTGSALDEQYF	TGTGCCAGTACAGGGTCAGCACTCGACGAGCAGTACTTC
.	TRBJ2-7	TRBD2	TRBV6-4	CASKEERAGGKGYEQYF	TGTGCCAGCAAGGAGGAGCGAGCGGGGGGGAAAGGATACGAGCAGTACTTC
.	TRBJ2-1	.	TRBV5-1	CASSFGAGSSYNEQFF	TGCGCCAGCAGTTTTGGGGCGGGGAGCTCCTACAATGAGCAGTTCTTC
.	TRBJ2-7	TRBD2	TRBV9	CASSPGDAGGLYEQYF	TGTGCCAGCAGCCCAGGGGATGCGGGGGGGCTCTACGAGCAGTACTTC
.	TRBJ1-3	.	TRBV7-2	CASSLVSGRSNTIYF	TGTGCCAGCAGCTTAGTCTCAGGCCGGTCTAACACCATATATTTT
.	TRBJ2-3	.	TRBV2	CASRAGGRAAGTQYF	TGTGCCAGCAGGGCTGGGGGCCGAGCAGCCGGTACGCAGTATTTT
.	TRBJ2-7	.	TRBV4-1	CASSQDPRREGEQYF	TGCGCCAGCAGCCAAGACCCGAGGAGGGAAGGCGAGCAGTATTTC
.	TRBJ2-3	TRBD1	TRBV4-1	CASSQDQGVDTQYF	TGCGCCAGCAGCCAAGATCAGGGGGTAGATACGCAGTATTTT
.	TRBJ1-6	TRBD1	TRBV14	CASSPGQGINSPLHF	TGTGCCAGCAGCCCCGGACAGGGGATTAATTCACCCCTCCACTTT
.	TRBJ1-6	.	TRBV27	CASSLGRLSPLHF	TGTGCCAGCAGCTTAGGACGACTGTCTCCCCTCCACTTT
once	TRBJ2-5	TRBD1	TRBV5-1	CASSRQGRGETQYF	TGCGCCAGCAGTCGACAGGGCAGGGGGGAGACCCAGTACTTC
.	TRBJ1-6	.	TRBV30	CAWSVFRGSYNSPLHF	TGTGCCTGGAGTGTATTCCGGGGGTCCTATAATTCACCCCTCCACTTT
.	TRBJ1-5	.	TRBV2	CASSETQFLGQPQHF	TGTGCCAGCAGTGAGACGCAATTCCTCGGCCAGCCCCAGCATTTT
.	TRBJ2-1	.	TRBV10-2	CASSEFGRGAYNEQFF	TGCGCCAGCAGTGAGTTCGGCAGGGGCGCCTACAATGAGCAGTTCTTC
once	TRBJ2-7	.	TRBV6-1	CASSDLVPYEQYF	TGTGCCAGCAGTGATCTGGTACCCTACGAGCAGTACTTC
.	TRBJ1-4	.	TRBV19	CASSIPGPEKLFF	TGTGCCAGTAGTATCCCGGGACCCGAAAAACTGTTTTTT
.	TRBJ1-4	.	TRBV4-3	CASSQDTGGVAGGEKLFF	TGCGCCAGCAGCCAAGATACGGGAGGGGTGGCCGGGGGAGAAAAACTGTTTTTT
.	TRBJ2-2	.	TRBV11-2	CASSFTPNTGELFF	TGTGCCAGCAGTTTCACCCCGAACACCGGGGAGCTGTTTTTT
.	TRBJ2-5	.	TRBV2	CASSQTGIQETQYF	TGTGCCAGCAGTCAAACCGGGATCCAAGAGACCCAGTACTTC
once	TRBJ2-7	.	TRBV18	CASSPQGTYEQYF	TGTGCCAGCTCACCCCAGGGAACCTACGAGCAGTACTTC
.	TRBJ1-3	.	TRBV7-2	CASSLGPATSGNTIYF	TGTGCCAGCAGCTTAGGTCCGGCAACCTCTGGAAACACCATATATTTT
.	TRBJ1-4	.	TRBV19	CASRASGQTNEKLFF	TGTGCCAGTAGGGCTTCGGGGCAAACTAATGAAAAACTGTTTTTT